The rows below give T cell receptor beta chains drawn from one sample of a study of graft-versus-host responses after intestinal transplantation. Method: immunoSEQ multiplex PCR; TCRdb's copy keeps in-frame clones and lacks some. The table records about 110,000 clones, 85% to 95% of them present only once. Their specific antigens are unknown. This specimen was unstimulated CD8+ T cells sorted from spleen or lymph node cells, taken before transplant. These receptors were taken from a human donor who was the organ donor for an intestinal transplant. The CDR3 runs from the conserved cysteine through the conserved F or W. The order of the fields is V gene, clone size, J gene, D gene, CDR3 protein, CDR3 DNA. A D gene is named only where the DNA matches it firmly. Clone size is given for some rows only: seen once, a few or many times, or a class if the clone is expanded.

TRBV27	.	TRBJ2-5	.	CASRGRGTAQRETQYF	TGTGCCAGCAGGGGACGCGGGACAGCCCAACGAGAGACCCAGTACTTC
TRBV19	.	TRBJ1-2	.	CASTAFAGVELYGYTF	TGTGCCAGTACTGCGTTTGCGGGAGTAGAGCTTTATGGCTACACCTTC
TRBV4-2	.	TRBJ1-1	.	CAGSQEGIPEAFF	TGTGCCGGCAGCCAAGAGGGGATTCCCGAAGCTTTCTTT
TRBV7-9	.	TRBJ2-7	.	CASSLPRTTDEQYF	TGTGCCAGCAGCTTACCCCGGACGACGGACGAGCAGTACTTC
TRBV6-1	.	TRBJ1-1	TRBD1	CASRPQGSGRTEAFF	TGTGCCAGCAGACCACAGGGGTCCGGAAGAACTGAAGCTTTCTTT
TRBV10-3	.	TRBJ2-1	.	CATHRAASSYNEQFF	TGTGCCACACATCGAGCGGCCAGCTCCTACAATGAGCAGTTCTTC
TRBV4-1	.	TRBJ2-2	.	CASSQGLDTGELFF	TGCGCCAGCAGCCAAGGGCTAGACACCGGGGAGCTGTTTTTT
TRBV30	.	TRBJ2-1	.	CAALNSYNEQFF	TGTGCTGCTCTCAACTCCTACAATGAGCAGTTCTTC
TRBV2	.	TRBJ2-1	TRBD2	CASSPTSGRRNEQFF	TGTGCCAGCAGTCCGACTAGCGGGAGAAGGAATGAGCAGTTCTTC
TRBV7-9	.	TRBJ1-2	.	CASLGQDLYGYTF	TGTGCCAGCTTGGGGCAGGATCTCTATGGCTACACCTTC
TRBV7-8	.	TRBJ2-3	.	CASSLGRGTDTQYF	TGTGCCAGCAGCCTGGGGCGTGGGACAGATACGCAGTATTTT
TRBV28	.	TRBJ2-2	TRBD1	CARRSPGQVNTGELFF	TGTGCCAGACGGTCCCCGGGACAGGTTAACACCGGGGAGCTGTTTTTT
TRBV7-9	once	TRBJ1-2	.	CASSLVSWAGTHYGYTF	TGTGCCAGCAGCTTAGTTTCATGGGCGGGCACCCACTATGGCTACACCTTC
TRBV5-1	.	TRBJ2-2	.	CASSAEGNTGELFF	TGCGCCAGCAGCGCGGAGGGGAACACCGGGGAGCTGTTTTTT
TRBV5-1	.	TRBJ2-1	TRBD2	CASSLRTSGRDEQFF	TGCGCCAGCAGCTTGCGTACTAGCGGGAGGGATGAGCAGTTCTTC
TRBV5-1	.	TRBJ2-2	.	CASRANTGELFF	TGCGCCAGCAGGGCTAACACCGGGGAGCTGTTTTTT
TRBV5-6	.	TRBJ1-1	.	CASSLAGSMNTEAFF	TGTGCCAGCAGCTTAGCAGGGTCCATGAACACTGAAGCTTTCTTT
TRBV5-1	.	TRBJ2-5	TRBD2	CASSVSGLAGGETQYF	TGCGCCAGCAGCGTCTCGGGACTAGCGGGAGGGGAGACCCAGTACTTC
TRBV7-9	.	TRBJ2-1	.	CASSLGPYNEQFF	TGTGCCAGCAGCTTGGGACCCTACAATGAGCAGTTCTTC
TRBV12-5	.	TRBJ1-1	TRBD1	CASGLEIRDRVVGEAFF	TGTGCTAGTGGTTTGGAGATCCGGGACAGGGTCGTGGGTGAAGCTTTCTTT
TRBV9	.	TRBJ2-3	TRBD2	CASSLRGDTDTQYF	TGTGCCAGCAGCCTCCGGGGGGACACAGATACGCAGTATTTT
TRBV14	.	TRBJ2-7	TRBD1	CASSQGQGAPYEQYF	TGTGCCAGCAGCCAAGGACAGGGAGCTCCCTACGAGCAGTACTTC
TRBV9	.	TRBJ1-2	.	CASSGDAYGYTF	TGTGCCAGCAGCGGAGACGCCTATGGCTACACCTTC
TRBV5-4	.	TRBJ2-7	TRBD1	CASSLGTGGYEQYF	TGTGCCAGCAGCTTGGGGACAGGGGGCTACGAGCAGTACTTC
TRBV19	once	TRBJ1-1	.	CASSIDRGTEAFF	TGTGCCAGTAGTATAGACAGGGGCACTGAAGCTTTCTTT
TRBV12-5	.	TRBJ1-2	.	CASGFGLGSGVDGYTF	TGTGCTAGTGGTTTTGGATTGGGGTCTGGGGTGGATGGCTACACCTTC
TRBV2	.	TRBJ2-1	.	CASSGQPTSYNEQFF	TGTGCCAGCAGTGGACAGCCTACCTCCTACAATGAGCAGTTCTTC
TRBV4-1	.	TRBJ2-2	TRBD1	CASSQPQGWSTGELFF	TGCGCCAGCAGCCAACCACAGGGGTGGAGCACCGGGGAGCTGTTTTTT
TRBV27	.	TRBJ2-2	TRBD2	CASSPTSGNTGELFF	TGTGCCAGCAGTCCCACTAGCGGGAACACCGGGGAGCTGTTTTTT
TRBV7-3	.	TRBJ2-7	.	CASSARRIYEQYF	TGTGCCAGCAGCGCCCGACGGATCTACGAGCAGTACTTC
TRBV5-6	once	TRBJ2-1	.	CASSFSVGTGNNEQFF	TGTGCCAGCAGCTTCTCGGTAGGGACTGGAAACAATGAGCAGTTCTTC
TRBV7-9	.	TRBJ2-2	.	CASTFGPTGELFF	TGTGCCAGCACTTTCGGGCCCACCGGGGAGCTGTTTTTT
TRBV6-5	few	TRBJ2-7	.	CASSYSNSRTYEQYF	TGTGCCAGCAGTTACTCGAATTCCAGGACCTACGAGCAGTACTTC
TRBV29-1	once	TRBJ2-1	.	CSVEDSAGARYNEQFF	TGCAGCGTTGAAGACTCCGCCGGGGCGAGGTACAATGAGCAGTTCTTC
TRBV27	.	TRBJ1-2	.	CASSFGGRDGYTF	TGTGCCAGCAGTTTCGGGGGGCGGGATGGCTACACCTTC
TRBV20-1	.	TRBJ2-7	.	CSVPRAYEQYF	TGCAGTGTCCCCAGGGCGTACGAGCAGTACTTC
TRBV6-5	.	TRBJ1-1	.	CASSTSGGRTEAFF	TGTGCCAGCAGTACCTCCGGGGGGCGAACTGAAGCTTTCTTT
TRBV4-1	.	TRBJ2-7	.	CASSLRYPGVAYEQYF	TGCGCCAGCAGCCTAAGGTATCCAGGGGTGGCCTACGAGCAGTACTTC
TRBV7-9	.	TRBJ2-7	TRBD2	CASSLAYGGDSYEQYF	TGTGCCAGCAGCTTAGCGTACGGGGGGGACTCCTACGAGCAGTACTTC
TRBV7-9	.	TRBJ2-2	.	CASSLALGWRDTGELFF	TGTGCCAGCAGCTTAGCGCTAGGGTGGCGGGACACCGGGGAGCTGTTTTTT
TRBV9	.	TRBJ2-7	.	CASSGDTGASYEQYF	TGTGCCAGCAGCGGAGACACGGGCGCCTCCTACGAGCAGTACTTC
TRBV6-6	.	TRBJ1-4	.	CASSYSNSQVREKLFF	TGTGCCAGCAGTTACTCGAATAGTCAGGTGCGGGAAAAACTGTTTTTT
TRBV28	.	TRBJ2-7	.	CASSFFSPYEQYF	TGTGCCAGCAGTTTTTTCAGTCCCTACGAGCAGTACTTC
TRBV2	.	TRBJ1-1	.	CASGEVNTEAFF	TGTGCCAGCGGGGAGGTGAACACTGAAGCTTTCTTT
TRBV6-5	once	TRBJ1-2	.	CASSFREGSRYGYTF	TGTGCCAGCAGTTTCCGGGAGGGCTCCCGCTATGGCTACACCTTC
TRBV7-2	.	TRBJ2-2	.	CASSLDRRGRNGELFF	TGTGCCAGCAGCTTAGATAGGAGGGGGCGGAACGGGGAGCTGTTTTTT
TRBV20-1	.	TRBJ1-1	.	CTAGKYTEAFF	TGCACCGCGGGCAAGTACACTGAAGCTTTCTTT
TRBV9	.	TRBJ2-1	TRBD2	CASSARTSGNLNEQFF	TGTGCCAGCAGCGCCAGGACTAGCGGGAATCTCAATGAGCAGTTCTTC
TRBV30	.	TRBJ2-1	.	CAWSGASGLQFF	TGTGCCTGGAGTGGGGCGAGCGGTCTACAGTTCTTC
TRBV27	.	TRBJ2-7	TRBD1	CASSLRTGWDEQYF	TGTGCCAGCAGTCTCCGGACAGGGTGGGACGAGCAGTACTTC
TRBV4-1	.	TRBJ2-3	.	CASSSVGLGNTQYF	TGTGCCAGCAGCTCCGTTGGGCTCGGGAATACGCAGTATTTT
TRBV4-1	.	TRBJ2-2	.	CASSQDLADTGELFF	TGCGCCAGCAGCCAAGATCTGGCCGATACCGGGGAGCTGTTTTTT
TRBV19	.	TRBJ2-7	.	CASSKRPHYEQYF	TGTGCCAGTAGTAAGCGTCCGCACTACGAGCAGTACTTC
TRBV9	.	TRBJ2-5	TRBD2	CASSFSGGQETQYF	TGTGCCAGCAGCTTTAGCGGGGGCCAAGAGACCCAGTACTTC
TRBV6-1	.	TRBJ2-3	TRBD2	CASTLSGSTDTQYF	TGTGCCAGCACTCTTAGCGGGAGCACAGATACGCAGTATTTT
TRBV29-1	.	TRBJ2-7	.	CSAGPGQGYEQYF	TGCAGCGCCGGACCGGGACAAGGCTACGAGCAGTACTTC
TRBV5-4	.	TRBJ1-2	.	CASSLGKPGHYGYTF	TGTGCCAGCAGCTTGGGGAAACCGGGCCACTATGGCTACACCTTC
TRBV4-1	.	TRBJ2-7	.	CASSQSKGSWEQYF	TGCGCCAGCAGCCAGTCGAAGGGCTCTTGGGAGCAGTACTTC
TRBV11-2	.	TRBJ2-1	.	CASSPESITYNEQFF	TGTGCCAGCAGCCCCGAGAGCATCACCTACAATGAGCAGTTCTTC